What follows is one T cell receptor beta chain and its context. Antigen specificity is unknown. This sample was taken from a study of OX40 agonist ivuxolimab in advanced cancers. Whole-study context: An agonistic human IgG2 monoclonal antibody against OX40 (CD134) was given.

Germline CDR1 MGHDK, CDR2 SYGVNS. The length of the CDR3 is 15 residues. V was cut by 1 base and J by 0 bases, with 7 bases left in between. Study-wide findings and caveats: Dose levels from 0.1 to 3.0 mg/kg saw CD4+ and CD8+ blood T cells expand clonally by week 6.

The protocol was immunoSEQ multiplex PCR, while the TCRdb copy is restricted to in-frame clones and leaves out a portion. The table shows some 150,000 clones, with around 93% occurring only once. The TCR originated in an adult with an advanced solid tumor such as melanoma, head and neck, liver or kidney cancer. The sequences come from CD4+ or CD8+ T cells sorted from blood, collected in a trial of the OX40 agonist ivuxolimab. The J gene is TRBJ1-5, the V gene TRBV25-1; D gene uncertain. The CDR3 coding sequence is TGTGCCAGCAGTGAATCCCGGTATAGCAATCAGCCCCAGCATTTT. This sequence encodes CASSESRYSNQPQHF.